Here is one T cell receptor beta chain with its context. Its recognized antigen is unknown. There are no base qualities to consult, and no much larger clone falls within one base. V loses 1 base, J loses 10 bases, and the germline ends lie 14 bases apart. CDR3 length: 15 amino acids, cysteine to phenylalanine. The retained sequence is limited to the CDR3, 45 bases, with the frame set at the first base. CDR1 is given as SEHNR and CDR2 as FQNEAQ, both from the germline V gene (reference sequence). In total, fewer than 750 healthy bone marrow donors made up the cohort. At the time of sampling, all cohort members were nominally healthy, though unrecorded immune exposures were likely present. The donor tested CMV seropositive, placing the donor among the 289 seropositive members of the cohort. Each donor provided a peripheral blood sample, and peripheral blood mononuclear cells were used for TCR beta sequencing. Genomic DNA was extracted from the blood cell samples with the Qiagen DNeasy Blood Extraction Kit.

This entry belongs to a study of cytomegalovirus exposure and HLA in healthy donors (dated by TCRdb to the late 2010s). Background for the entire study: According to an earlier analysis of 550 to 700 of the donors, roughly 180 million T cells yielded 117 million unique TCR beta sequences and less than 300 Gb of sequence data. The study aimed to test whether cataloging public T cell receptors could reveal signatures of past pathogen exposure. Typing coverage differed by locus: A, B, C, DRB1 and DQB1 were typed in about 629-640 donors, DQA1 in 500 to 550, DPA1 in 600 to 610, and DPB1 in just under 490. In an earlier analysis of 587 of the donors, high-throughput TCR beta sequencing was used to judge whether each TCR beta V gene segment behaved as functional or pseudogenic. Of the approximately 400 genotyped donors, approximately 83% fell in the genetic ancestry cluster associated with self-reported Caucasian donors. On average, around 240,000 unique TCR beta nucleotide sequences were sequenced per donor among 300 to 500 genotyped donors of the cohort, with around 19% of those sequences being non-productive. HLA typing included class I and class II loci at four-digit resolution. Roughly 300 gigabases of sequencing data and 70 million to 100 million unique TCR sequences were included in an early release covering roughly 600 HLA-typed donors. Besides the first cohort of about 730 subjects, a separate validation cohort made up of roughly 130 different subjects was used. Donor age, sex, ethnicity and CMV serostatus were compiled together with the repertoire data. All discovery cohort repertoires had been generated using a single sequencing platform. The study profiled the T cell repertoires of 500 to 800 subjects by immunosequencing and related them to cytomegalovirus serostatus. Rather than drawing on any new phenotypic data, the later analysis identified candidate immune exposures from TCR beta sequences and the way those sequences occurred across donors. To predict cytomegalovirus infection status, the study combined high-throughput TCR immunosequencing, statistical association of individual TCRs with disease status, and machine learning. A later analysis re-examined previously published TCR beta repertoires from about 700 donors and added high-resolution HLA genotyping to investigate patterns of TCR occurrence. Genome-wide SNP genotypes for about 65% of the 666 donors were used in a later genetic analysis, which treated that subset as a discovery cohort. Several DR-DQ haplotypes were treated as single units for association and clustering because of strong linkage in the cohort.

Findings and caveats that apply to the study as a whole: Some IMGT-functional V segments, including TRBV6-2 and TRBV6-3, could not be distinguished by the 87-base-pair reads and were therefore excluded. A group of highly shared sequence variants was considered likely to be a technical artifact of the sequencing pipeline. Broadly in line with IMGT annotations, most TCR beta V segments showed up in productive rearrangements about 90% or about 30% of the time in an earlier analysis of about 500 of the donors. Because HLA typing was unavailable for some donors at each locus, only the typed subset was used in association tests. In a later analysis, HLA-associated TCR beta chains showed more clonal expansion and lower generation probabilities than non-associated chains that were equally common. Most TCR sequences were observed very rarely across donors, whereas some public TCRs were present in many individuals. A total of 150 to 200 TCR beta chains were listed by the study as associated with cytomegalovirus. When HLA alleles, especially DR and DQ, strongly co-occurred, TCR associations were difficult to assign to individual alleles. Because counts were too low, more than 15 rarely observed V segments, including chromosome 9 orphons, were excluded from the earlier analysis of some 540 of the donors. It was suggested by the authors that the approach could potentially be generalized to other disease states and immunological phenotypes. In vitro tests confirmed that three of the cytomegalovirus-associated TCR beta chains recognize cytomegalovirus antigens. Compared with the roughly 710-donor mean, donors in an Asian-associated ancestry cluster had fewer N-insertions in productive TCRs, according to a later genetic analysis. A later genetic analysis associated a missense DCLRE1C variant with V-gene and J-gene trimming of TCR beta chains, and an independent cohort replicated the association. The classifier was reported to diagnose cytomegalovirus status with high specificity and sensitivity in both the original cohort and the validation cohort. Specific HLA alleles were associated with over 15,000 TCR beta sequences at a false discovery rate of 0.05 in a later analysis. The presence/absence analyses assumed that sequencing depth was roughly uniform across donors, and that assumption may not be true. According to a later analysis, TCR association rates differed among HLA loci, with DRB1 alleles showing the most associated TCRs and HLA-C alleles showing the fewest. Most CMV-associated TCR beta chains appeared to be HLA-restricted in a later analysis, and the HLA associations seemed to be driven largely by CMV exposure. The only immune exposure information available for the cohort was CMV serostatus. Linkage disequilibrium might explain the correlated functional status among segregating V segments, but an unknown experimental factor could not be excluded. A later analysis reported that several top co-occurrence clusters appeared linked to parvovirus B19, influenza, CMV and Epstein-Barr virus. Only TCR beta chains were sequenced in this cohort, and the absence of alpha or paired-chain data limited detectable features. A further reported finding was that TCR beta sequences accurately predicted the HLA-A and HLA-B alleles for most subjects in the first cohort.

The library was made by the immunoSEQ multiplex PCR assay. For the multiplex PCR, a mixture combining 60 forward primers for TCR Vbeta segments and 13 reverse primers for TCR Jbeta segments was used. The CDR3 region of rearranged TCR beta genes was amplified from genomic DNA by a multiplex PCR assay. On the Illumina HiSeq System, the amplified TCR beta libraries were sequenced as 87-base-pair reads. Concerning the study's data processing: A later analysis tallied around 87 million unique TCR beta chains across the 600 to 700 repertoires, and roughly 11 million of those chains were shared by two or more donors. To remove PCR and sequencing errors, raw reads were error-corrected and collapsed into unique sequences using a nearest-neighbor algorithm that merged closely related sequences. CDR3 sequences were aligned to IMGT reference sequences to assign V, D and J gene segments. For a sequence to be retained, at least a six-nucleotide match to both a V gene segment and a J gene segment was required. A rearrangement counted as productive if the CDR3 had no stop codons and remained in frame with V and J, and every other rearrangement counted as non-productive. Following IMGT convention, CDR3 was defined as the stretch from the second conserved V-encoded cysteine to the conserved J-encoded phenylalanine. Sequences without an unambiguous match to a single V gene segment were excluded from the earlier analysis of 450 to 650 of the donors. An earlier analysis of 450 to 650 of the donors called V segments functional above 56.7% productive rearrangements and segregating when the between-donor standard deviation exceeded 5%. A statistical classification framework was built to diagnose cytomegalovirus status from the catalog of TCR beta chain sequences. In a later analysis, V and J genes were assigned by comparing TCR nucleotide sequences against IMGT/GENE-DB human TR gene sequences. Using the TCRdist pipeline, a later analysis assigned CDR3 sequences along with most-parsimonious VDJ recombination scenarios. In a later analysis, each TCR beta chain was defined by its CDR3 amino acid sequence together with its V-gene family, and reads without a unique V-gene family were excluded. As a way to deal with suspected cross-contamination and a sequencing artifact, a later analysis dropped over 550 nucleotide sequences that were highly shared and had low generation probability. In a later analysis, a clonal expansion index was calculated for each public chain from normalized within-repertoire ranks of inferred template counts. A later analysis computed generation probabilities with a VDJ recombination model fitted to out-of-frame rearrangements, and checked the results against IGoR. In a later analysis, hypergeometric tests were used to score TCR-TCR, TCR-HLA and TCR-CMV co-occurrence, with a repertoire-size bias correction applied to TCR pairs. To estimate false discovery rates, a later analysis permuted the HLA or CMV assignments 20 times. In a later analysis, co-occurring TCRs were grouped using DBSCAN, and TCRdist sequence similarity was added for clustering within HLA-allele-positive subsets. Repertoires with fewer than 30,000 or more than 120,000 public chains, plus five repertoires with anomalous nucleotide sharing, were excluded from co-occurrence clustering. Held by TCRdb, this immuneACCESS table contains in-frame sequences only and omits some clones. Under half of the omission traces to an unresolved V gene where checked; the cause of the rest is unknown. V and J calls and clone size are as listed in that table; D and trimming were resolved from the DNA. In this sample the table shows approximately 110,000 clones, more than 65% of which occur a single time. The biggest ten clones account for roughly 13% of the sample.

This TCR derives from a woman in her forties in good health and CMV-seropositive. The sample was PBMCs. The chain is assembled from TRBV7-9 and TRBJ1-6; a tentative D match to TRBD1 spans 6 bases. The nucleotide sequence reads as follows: TGTGCCAGCAGCTTAGTCACAGGGAGGGAATCACCCCTCCACTTT. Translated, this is CASSLVTGRESPLHF.